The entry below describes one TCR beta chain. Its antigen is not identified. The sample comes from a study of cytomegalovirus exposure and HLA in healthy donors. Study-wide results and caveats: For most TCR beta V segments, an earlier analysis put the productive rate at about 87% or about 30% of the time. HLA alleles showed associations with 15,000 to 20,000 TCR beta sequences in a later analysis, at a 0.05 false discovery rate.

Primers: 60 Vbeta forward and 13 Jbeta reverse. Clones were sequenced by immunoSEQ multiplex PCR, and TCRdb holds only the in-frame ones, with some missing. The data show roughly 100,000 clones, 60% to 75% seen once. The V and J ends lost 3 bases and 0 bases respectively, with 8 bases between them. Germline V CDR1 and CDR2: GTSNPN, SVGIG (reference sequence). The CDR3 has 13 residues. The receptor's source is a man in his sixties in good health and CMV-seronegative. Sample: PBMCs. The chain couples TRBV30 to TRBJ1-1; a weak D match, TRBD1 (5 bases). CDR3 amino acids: CAWRPRVNTEAFF. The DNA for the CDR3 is TGTGCCTGGAGGCCCAGGGTGAACACTGAAGCTTTCTTT.